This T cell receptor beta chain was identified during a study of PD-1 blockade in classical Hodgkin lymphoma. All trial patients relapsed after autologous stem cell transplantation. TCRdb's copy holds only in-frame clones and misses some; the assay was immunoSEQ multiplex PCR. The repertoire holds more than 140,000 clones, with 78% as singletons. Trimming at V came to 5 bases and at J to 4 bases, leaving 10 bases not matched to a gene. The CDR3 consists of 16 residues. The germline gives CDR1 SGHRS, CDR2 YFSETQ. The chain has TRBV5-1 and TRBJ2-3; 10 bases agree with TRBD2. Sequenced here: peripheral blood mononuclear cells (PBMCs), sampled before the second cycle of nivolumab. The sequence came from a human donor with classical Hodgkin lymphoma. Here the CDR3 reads CASRGPGLAGADTQYF. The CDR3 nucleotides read TGCGCCAGCAGAGGCCCGGGGCTAGCGGGAGCAGATACGCAGTATTTT.